The clone carrying this TCR beta chain is large. The data derive from a study of immune characterization of retroperitoneal liposarcoma. TCRdb ran MiXCR on the PCR reads and lists one entry per CDR3 protein. The sample shows about 4,100 distinct CDR3 sequences, around 30% of them seen only once. This CDR3 region has 13 residues. CDR1 and CDR2 from the germline V gene are MNHNS and SASEGT. V dropped 7 bases and J dropped 1 base, with 10 bases sitting between them. Sequencing input: blood. This chain links TRBV6-1 with TRBJ2-5; the D call may be TRBD1 or TRBD2 (5 bases each). This sequence was found in a female donor with retroperitoneal liposarcoma. CDR3 coding DNA: TGTGCCAGCACGGGGCAGTTCCAAGAGACCCAGTACTTC. This gives the protein CASTGQFQETQYF.